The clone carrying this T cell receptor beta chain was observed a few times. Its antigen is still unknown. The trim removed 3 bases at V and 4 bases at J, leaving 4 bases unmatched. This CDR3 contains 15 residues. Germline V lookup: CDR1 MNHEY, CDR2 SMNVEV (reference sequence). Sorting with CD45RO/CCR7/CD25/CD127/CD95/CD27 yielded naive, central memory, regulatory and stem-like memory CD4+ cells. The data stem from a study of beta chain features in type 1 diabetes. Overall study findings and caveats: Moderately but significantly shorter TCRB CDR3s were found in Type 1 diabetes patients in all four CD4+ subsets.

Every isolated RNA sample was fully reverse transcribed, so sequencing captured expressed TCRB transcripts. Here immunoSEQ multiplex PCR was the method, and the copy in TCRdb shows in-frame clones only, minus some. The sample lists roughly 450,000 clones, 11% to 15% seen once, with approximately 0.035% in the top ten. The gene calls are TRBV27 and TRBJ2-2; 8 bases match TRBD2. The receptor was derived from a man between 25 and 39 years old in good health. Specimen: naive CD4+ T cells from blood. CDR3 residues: CASSLSGSVTGELFF. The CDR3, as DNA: TGTGCCAGCAGTTTGAGCGGGAGTGTCACCGGGGAGCTGTTTTTT.